The 20 T cell receptor beta chains below all came from one sample that was sequenced in a study of cytomegalovirus exposure and HLA in healthy donors. PCR used 60 Vbeta primers and 13 Jbeta primers. Here immunoSEQ multiplex PCR was the method, and the copy in TCRdb shows in-frame clones only, minus some. The sample has more than 95,000 clones, over 60% seen once; the top ten hold about 5.4%. The sequenced material came from PBMCs. The receptors derive from a woman between 18 and 30 years old in good health and CMV-seropositive.

This clone was counted only a few times. The chain is built from TRBV19 and TRBJ1-1; D gene unclear. V was cut by 7 bases and J by 3 bases, with 12 bases left in between. This CDR3 is 13 amino acids long. Germline V gene data show CDR1 as LNHDA and CDR2 as SQIVND (reference sequence). The CDR3 protein is CASNAGLDTEAFF. CDR3 coding DNA: TGTGCCAGTAATGCAGGCTTGGACACTGAAGCTTTCTTT.

This rearrangement joins TRBV6-6 to TRBJ2-6; tentatively, D is TRBD2 (6 bases). Germline CDR1 MNHNY, CDR2 SVGAGI (reference sequence). V was trimmed by 5 bases and J by 3 bases, leaving 14 bases between them. The CDR3 has 16 amino acids. The CDR3 region has the DNA TGTGCCAGCAGTAAGATAACCGGGGGTGGGGCCAACGTCCTGACTTTC. Amino acids: CASSKITGGGANVLTF.

The chain carries TRBV5-4 and TRBJ2-3, with a weak D call TRBD2 (6 bases). The CDR3 is made up of 14 amino acids. Trimming removed 1 base at V and 6 bases at J, with 12 bases between. CDR1 is SGHNT, CDR2 YYREEE, per germline (reference sequence). The CDR3 DNA reads TGTGCCAGCAGCTTGCCCGGGAGTGCGGATACGCAGTATTTT. Translating it yields CASSLPGSADTQYF.

This clone was seen once. The rearrangement uses TRBV6-1 and TRBJ2-5, with D perhaps TRBD2 (6 bases). Trimming stripped 1 base from V and 5 bases from J, with 14 bases between. Germline lookup yields CDR1 MNHNS and CDR2 SASEGT. The CDR3 is 15 amino acids. The CDR3 DNA sequence: TGTGCCAGCAGTGAAGGCCCCGGGAGCTTGGAGACCCAGTACTTC. It yields the protein CASSEGPGSLETQYF.

CDR3 sequence reads: CASSETRGSYQETQYF. The CDR3, as DNA: TGTGCCAGCAGTGAAACCAGGGGGTCGTACCAAGAGACCCAGTACTTC. The chain uses TRBV6-1 and TRBJ2-5; 7 bases line up with TRBD1. The length of the CDR3 is 16 residues. From germline, CDR1 is MNHNS and CDR2 SASEGT. V shed 2 bases and J 0 bases; nucleotides not matched to a gene: 6.

Here the CDR3 DNA reads TGTGCCAGCAGTGATAGAATGGGGCTGGAAACCGGGGAGCTGTTTTTT. This sequence encodes CASSDRMGLETGELFF. The V gene is TRBV6-1, the J gene TRBJ2-2; D is perhaps TRBD1 (5 bases). Germline lookup yields CDR1 MNHNS and CDR2 SASEGT. The CDR3 contains 16 residues. V gave up 3 bases and J gave up 5 bases, with 16 bases separating them.

This chain connects TRBV7-9 to TRBJ2-7; TRBD2 aligns across 9 bases. The germline gives CDR1 SEHNR, CDR2 FQNEAQ (reference sequence). CDR3 length: 15 amino acids. V lost 0 bases, J lost 2 bases, and 2 bases stayed unmatched. The CDR3 protein is CASSLATSGAYEQYF. As DNA, the CDR3 is TGTGCCAGCAGCTTAGCGACTAGCGGTGCCTACGAGCAGTACTTC.

V gene TRBV28 combines with J gene TRBJ1-5; 7 nucleotides agree with TRBD1. CDR1 MDHEN and CDR2 SYDVKM come from the germline V gene. The CDR3 runs 14 residues. V was pared by 4 bases and J by 6 bases, with 6 bases of the junction left unmatched. The CDR3 bases are TGTGCCAGCAGTTCAGGGGGGCCCCGTCAGCCCCAGCATTTT. Translated, it gives CASSSGGPRQPQHF. Complete variable domain (other parts from reference TRBV28 and TRBJ1-5): DVKVTQSSRYLVKRTGEKVFLECVQDMDHENMFWYRQDPGLGLRLIYFSYDVKMKEKGDIPEGYSVSREKKERFSLILESASTNQTSMYLCASSSGGPRQPQHFGDGTRLSIL.

The CDR3 nucleotides are TGTGCCAGCACCTCTGGAGCGGGCGGGCGCGAGCAGTACTTC. This codes for CASTSGAGGREQYF. The genes are TRBV7-2 and TRBJ2-7, with D possibly matching TRBD2 (6 bases). Germline V gene sequence: CDR1 SGHTA, CDR2 FQGNSA. The CDR3 has 14 residues. V lost 7 bases and J 6 bases, leaving 19 bases between the germline ends.

The chain couples TRBV10-2 to TRBJ1-1; a weak D match, TRBD1 (5 bases). Germline V CDR1 and CDR2: WSHSY, SAAADI. V was cut by 1 base and J by 2 bases, with 11 bases left in between. The CDR3 sequence is 15 residues long. In DNA form, the CDR3 reads TGCGCCAGCAGTGAGTTTGGGGGGACTAACACTGAAGCTTTCTTT. Its protein product is CASSEFGGTNTEAFF.

This clone is a singleton in its sample. V is TRBV4-1 and J is TRBJ1-2, with D possibly TRBD1 on 5 matching bases. The V gene lost 2 bases and the J gene lost 5 bases, with 15 bases spanning the gap. The CDR3 contains 15 residues. The germline V gene has CDR1 MGHRA and CDR2 YSYEKL. The CDR3 bases are TGCGCCAGCAGCCAACGACATGGGGCCCTTTATGGCTACACCTTC. Protein sequence: CASSQRHGALYGYTF.

A few counts support this clone. In the same sample, other DNA sequences code for this CDR3. The chain couples TRBV5-4 to TRBJ2-7; 8 bases line up with TRBD2. Per germline, CDR1 SGHNT and CDR2 YYREEE (reference sequence). With V trimmed by 4 bases and J by 1 base, 4 bases remained unmatched. The CDR3 contains 14 residues. The CDR3 here is CASSISGISYEQYF. In DNA, the CDR3 is TGTGCCAGCAGCATTAGCGGGATTTCCTACGAGCAGTACTTC.

The chain carries TRBV27 and TRBJ2-6; possible D gene TRBD2, 6 bases. The V gene's germline CDR1 is MNHEY and CDR2 SMNVEV (reference sequence). V was cut by 6 bases and J by 2 bases, with 20 bases left in between. The length of the CDR3 is 18 residues. In DNA, the CDR3 is TGTGCCAGCAGCCGTAGGGGCGGGGCTCCCGCTGGGGCCAACGTCCTGACTTTC. It is translated as CASSRRGGAPAGANVLTF.

This clone was observed a few times. CDR3 sequence (DNA): TGTGCCAGCAGCCTCAAGACTAGCTACGAGCAGTACTTC. This gives the protein CASSLKTSYEQYF. J is TRBJ2-7 and V is TRBV13; a possible D gene is TRBD2 (6 bases). Looked up from germline, CDR1 is PRHDT and CDR2 is FYEKMQ (reference sequence). Trimming left V 5 bases short and J 3 bases short, with 11 bases between. This CDR3 is built from 13 residues.

The rearrangement links TRBV19 to TRBJ1-1; the D is unclear. The ends were cut back, 10 bases at V and 1 base at J, with 13 bases in the middle. The germline V gene encodes CDR1 LNHDA and CDR2 SQIVND (reference sequence). The CDR3 totals 13 residues. CDR3 sequence: CATVPGWNTEAFF. The CDR3, as DNA: TGTGCCACCGTACCGGGATGGAACACTGAAGCTTTCTTT.

The DNA of the CDR3 is TGTGCCAGCAGCCCGAGCGGGAGCGGAACAGATACGCAGTATTTT. It codes for CASSPSGSGTDTQYF. The chain carries TRBV7-2 and TRBJ2-3, with 8 positions matching TRBD2. This CDR3 has 15 residues. J lost 3 bases, V lost 5 bases, and 7 bases had no gene match. CDR1 is SGHTA, CDR2 FQGNSA, per germline.

The chain recombines TRBV14 with TRBJ2-1; tentatively, D is TRBD1 (6 bases). Trimming removed 5 bases from V and 6 bases from J, with 11 bases in between. CDR3 size: 13 residues. The germline gives CDR1 SGHDN, CDR2 FVKESK. CDR3 DNA sequence: TGTGCCAGCAGCACACAGGGTTTCAATGAGCAGTTCTTC. Its protein is CASSTQGFNEQFF.

The genes are TRBV19 and TRBJ1-1; a weak D match, TRBD1 (5 bases). Germline CDR1 reads LNHDA; CDR2 reads SQIVND (reference sequence). V was clipped by 2 bases and J by 11 bases, with 15 bases between them. The length of the CDR3 is 13 residues. The CDR3 region has the DNA TGTGCCAGTAGTATACAGAGGGACTCCCGGGCTTTCTTT. Protein: CASSIQRDSRAFF.

The chain is built from TRBV6-1 and TRBJ2-1, with TRBD2 matching 10 bases. The CDR3 contains 20 residues. V trimming: 1 base; J trimming: 2 bases; junction bases outside the gene matches: 14. Germline CDR1 reads MNHNS; CDR2 reads SASEGT. The chain's CDR3 is CASSEGQREGSPVAYNEQFF. For the CDR3, the DNA is TGTGCCAGCAGTGAAGGTCAGCGGGAGGGCTCTCCGGTGGCCTACAATGAGCAGTTCTTC.

The chain combines TRBV4-2 with TRBJ1-2; 7 positions match TRBD1. V trimming: 1 base; J trimming: 0 bases; junction bases outside the gene matches: 8. CDR3 size: 17 residues. Germline CDR1 LGHNA, CDR2 YNFKEQ. Here the CDR3 reads CASSQGGSGQANYGYTF. Here the CDR3 DNA reads TGTGCCAGCAGCCAAGGGGGGAGCGGACAGGCTAACTATGGCTACACCTTC.